This entry is about one T cell receptor (beta chain). As yet, its antigen is unknown. TCRdb re-analyzed the 5' RACE reads; it lists each CDR3 protein once, without DNA. Recorded here are about 150,000 distinct CDR3 sequences; the top ten clones represent around 12%. CDR3 length: 18 amino acids. The V gene's germline CDR1 is MGHRA and CDR2 YSYEKL. This specimen comes from a study of T cells expressing NK-cell markers. On the study more broadly: Cells sorted as CD3+CD56+NKG2C+, CD3+CD56+NKG2C- and CD3+CD56-NKG2C+ T cells supplied the TCR beta repertoires. The authors sequenced eight donors, of whom seven were HCMV-seropositive and one was seronegative. Findings and caveats of the study: The CD3+CD56-NKG2C+ fraction of a handful of donors was also led by these clonotypes.

Sequenced input: blood T cells: a sorted CD56 or NKG2C T cell subset, CD4+ or CD8+ T cells, or bulk PBMC T cells (not recorded which). This TCR was sampled from a man between 18 and 35 years old in good health. The chain is built from TRBV4-1 and TRBJ2-3; TCRdb's assignment of TRBD2 cannot be checked, as there is no DNA. CDR3 sequence reads: CASSQVLAGVRSTDTQYF.